This entry lists 19 T cell receptor beta chains sequenced from one sample in a study of Graves' ophthalmopathy and Graves' hyperthyroidism. Amplification of TCR beta CDR3 regions used RNA transcripts. A first-round RT-PCR used HTBI primers, followed by a second-round multiplex PCR. Each CDR3 protein gets one entry after TCRdb re-called the multiplex PCR reads with MiXCR. Of hundreds of thousands of distinct CDR3 sequences in the sample, roughly a fifth were seen once. Sequenced sample: peripheral blood. The source of these receptors is a woman in her fifties or sixties with Graves' ophthalmopathy.

This clonotype was seen repeatedly, ten times or more. DNA of the CDR3: TGTGCCAGCAGCTTAGTAGTCGCCGGACAGGGGTGGTACGAGCAGTACTTC. Encoded protein: CASSLVVAGQGWYEQYF. V is TRBV7-2 and J is TRBJ2-7; 9 bases map to TRBD1. J gave up 4 bases and V 1 base, and 11 bases lay outside the gene matches. This CDR3 has 17 amino acids. Germline loops: CDR1 SGHTA, CDR2 FQGNSA.

The chain employs TRBV20-1 and TRBJ1-5; D remains unclear. Trimming cost V 0 bases and J 1 base, with 7 bases left between them. Germline CDR1 reads DFQATT; CDR2 reads SNEGSKA (reference sequence). The CDR3 totals 14 residues. The CDR3: CSARDIASNQPQHF. The CDR3 coding sequence is TGCAGTGCTAGAGATATTGCAAGCAATCAGCCCCAGCATTTT.

This clonotype was recorded many times. The rearrangement links TRBV25-1 to TRBJ2-7; TRBD2 matches at 14 bases. The germline V gene has CDR1 MGHDK and CDR2 SYGVNS. This CDR3 has 15 residues. After removal of 2 bases from V and 4 bases from J, the junction contained 1 base not matched to a gene. CDR3 sequence reads: CASSEGTSGRYEQYF. The CDR3 coding sequence is TGTGCCAGCAGTGAAGGGACTAGCGGGAGATACGAGCAGTACTTC.

This clonotype appeared a few times. This chain links TRBV30 with TRBJ1-5; 7 bases fit TRBD1. The germline gives CDR1 GTSNPN, CDR2 SVGIG (reference sequence). Trimming at V came to 1 base and at J to 1 base, leaving 19 bases not matched to a gene. The CDR3 has 20 residues. In DNA form, the CDR3 reads TGTGCCTGGAGTGCGGGATTCCGGACAGGACCGGGTTCGAGCAATCAGCCCCAGCATTTT. Translation: CAWSAGFRTGPGSSNQPQHF.

This clonotype was counted at least ten times. V usage is TRBV27 and J usage is TRBJ1-1, with D uncertain. CDR1 is MNHEY and CDR2 is SMNVEV in the germline V gene (reference sequence). The CDR3 totals 13 residues. The V end was cut by 5 bases, the J end by 4 bases, with 11 bases between. CDR3 nucleotides: TGTGCCAGCAGTCCCCTCTTGACCACTGAAGCTTTCTTT. Translation gives CASSPLLTTEAFF.

This chain connects TRBV20-1 to TRBJ2-7; the match to TRBD2 covers 9 bases. Germline CDR1 DFQATT, CDR2 SNEGSKA (reference sequence). The CDR3 is 19 residues long. V trimming: 0 bases; J trimming: 2 bases; junction bases outside the gene matches: 17. CDR3 amino acids: CSARDSGSSGRRLTYEQYF. The CDR3 nucleotides read TGCAGTGCTAGAGACTCCGGGAGTAGCGGGAGACGCCTCACCTACGAGCAGTACTTC.

This clonotype has ten or more counts. V gene TRBV7-6 combines with J gene TRBJ2-7, with 14 bases matching TRBD2. Germline values: CDR1 SGHVS, CDR2 FNYEAQ. Trimming at V came to 1 base and at J to 7 bases, leaving 12 bases not matched to a gene. CDR3 length: 18 amino acids. The CDR3 region is CASSLGAEGLAGAREQYF. DNA of the CDR3: TGTGCCAGCAGCTTAGGGGCGGAGGGACTAGCGGGAGCGCGTGAGCAGTACTTC.

The table lists this clonotype with many counts. The rearrangement links TRBV6-2 or TRBV6-3 to TRBJ2-7; 7 bases are shared with TRBD1. Germline-derived CDR1 and CDR2 are MNHEY and SVGEGT. V dropped 2 bases and J dropped 6; count of bases not matched to a gene: 10. There are 15 residues in the CDR3. The CDR3 region has the DNA TGTGCCAGCAGTTACCATGGACAGGTGGGGACCGAGCAGTACTTC. Amino acid sequence: CASSYHGQVGTEQYF.

In this sample, this clonotype turned up many times. The chain combines TRBV5-5 with TRBJ1-5, with D unresolved. The germline V gene encodes CDR1 SGHKS and CDR2 YYEKEE (reference sequence). The V and J ends lost 0 bases and 8 bases respectively, with 9 bases between them. This CDR3 spans 13 amino acids. The CDR3 DNA reads TGTGCCAGCAGCTTGGCGGCTCCCGAGCCCCAGCATTTT. Translation gives CASSLAAPEPQHF.

In this sample, this clonotype turned up many times. The chain combines TRBV2 with TRBJ2-7; 10 nucleotides line up with TRBD2. The ends lost 7 bases at V and 7 bases at J; junction bases unmatched: 10. The V gene's germline CDR1 is SNHLY and CDR2 FYNNEI. The length of the CDR3 is 14 residues. CDR3 DNA: TGTGCCAGCAAAAAAGCGGGGGGGGAAGTGGAGCAGTACTTC. Protein: CASKKAGGEVEQYF.

This clonotype was recorded a few times. V and J are TRBV11-2 and TRBJ2-2; D is undetermined. Per the germline V gene, CDR1 is SGHAT and CDR2 is FQNNGV. V was cut by 5 bases and J by 5 bases, with 12 bases left in between. The CDR3 spans 14 residues. CDR3 in DNA: TGTGCCAGCAGCCCCCCCGGGTGGACCGGGGAGCTGTTTTTT. It is translated as CASSPPGWTGELFF.

This clonotype came up many times. The chain couples TRBV30 to TRBJ1-1; tentatively, D is TRBD1 (5 bases). V was cut by 2 bases and J by 0 bases, with 16 bases left in between. This CDR3 has 16 amino acids. In germline, CDR1 is GTSNPN, CDR2 SVGIG (reference sequence). The CDR3 spells CAWSIGQGRMNTEAFF. The CDR3 DNA follows: TGTGCCTGGAGTATCGGTCAGGGACGGATGAACACTGAAGCTTTCTTT.

The table lists this clonotype with many counts. The chain joins TRBV4-1 to TRBJ2-2; D is perhaps TRBD2 (5 bases). This CDR3 is built from 16 residues. Trimming removed 0 bases from V and 7 bases from J, with 15 bases in between. Germline-derived CDR1 and CDR2 are MGHRA and YSYEKL. The CDR3 DNA follows: TGCGCCAGCAGCCAAGATCCCGGGATTTTGGTCGGGGAGCTGTTTTTT. It yields the protein CASSQDPGILVGELFF.

Of note for this clonotype: A read error may account for a junction end that differs from germline. The genes are TRBV28 and TRBJ1-2, with 8 bases fitting TRBD1. Germline V gives CDR1 MDHEN, CDR2 SYDVKM. The CDR3 totals 14 residues. CDR3 region: CASSSAGQVYGYNF. CDR3 sequence (DNA): TGTGCCAGCAGTTCGGCGGGACAGGTCTATGGCTACAACTTC.

This clonotype was counted many times. The CDR3 nucleotides read TGTGCCACCAGCAGAGATCGGGGGACCCAGTACTTC. This codes for CATSRDRGTQYF. V usage is TRBV15 and J usage is TRBJ2-5; possible D gene TRBD2, 5 bases. Germline-derived CDR1 and CDR2 are LNHNV and YYDKDF (reference sequence). The CDR3 length is 12 residues. V lost 0 bases and J 7 bases, leaving 6 bases between the germline ends.

This clonotype occurred many times. The chain combines TRBV27 with TRBJ1-2, with 7 bases identical to TRBD1. CDR3 length equals 13 residues. Germline V CDR1 and CDR2: MNHEY, SMNVEV (reference sequence). Trimming at V came to 2 bases and at J to 4 bases, leaving 1 base not matched to a gene. The CDR3 DNA follows: TGTGCCAGCAGTTTACCAGGGGGCTATGGCTACACCTTC. Its translation is CASSLPGGYGYTF.

This clonotype was counted at least ten times. The genes are TRBV5-1 and TRBJ2-7; 15 bases are shared with TRBD2. This CDR3 has 13 amino acids. V lost 7 bases to trimming and J lost 7 bases; unmatched junction nucleotides: 3. Germline V CDR1 and CDR2: SGHRS, YFSETQ. In nucleotides, the CDR3 is TGCGCCAGCGGACTAGCGGGAGGGCGAGAGCAGTACTTC. It encodes CASGLAGGREQYF.

This clonotype was observed a few times. The V gene is TRBV3-1, the J gene TRBJ2-7, with 8 bases fitting TRBD1. Per the germline V gene, CDR1 is LGHDT and CDR2 is YNNKEL (reference sequence). Losses at the gene ends were 7 bases for V and 6 bases for J; bases not matched to a gene: 11. This CDR3 contains 14 residues. The CDR3 coding sequence is TGTGCCAGCACCGGGACAGGCGCTCTCGGCGAGCAGTACTTC. Encoded protein: CASTGTGALGEQYF.

This clonotype showed up many times. The chain is built from TRBV6-2 or TRBV6-3 and TRBJ2-7; TRBD2 aligns across 10 bases. The CDR3 sequence is 16 residues long. Looked up from germline, CDR1 is MNHEY and CDR2 is SVGEGT. V gave up 0 bases and J gave up 6 bases; unmatched junction bases: 8. The chain's CDR3 is CASSYSVGLAGAEQYF. CDR3 nucleotide sequence: TGTGCCAGCAGTTACTCGGTTGGGCTAGCGGGGGCCGAGCAGTACTTC.